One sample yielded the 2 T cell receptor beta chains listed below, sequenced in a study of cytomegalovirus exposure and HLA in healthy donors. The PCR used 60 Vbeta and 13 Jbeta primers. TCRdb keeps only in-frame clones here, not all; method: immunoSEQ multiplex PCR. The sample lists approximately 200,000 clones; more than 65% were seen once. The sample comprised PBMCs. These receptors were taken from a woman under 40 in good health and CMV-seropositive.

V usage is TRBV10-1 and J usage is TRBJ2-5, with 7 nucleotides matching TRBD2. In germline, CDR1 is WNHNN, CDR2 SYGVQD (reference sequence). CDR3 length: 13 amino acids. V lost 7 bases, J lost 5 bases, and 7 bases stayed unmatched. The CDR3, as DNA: TGCGCCAGCAACGCGGGGCGGGAGGAGACCCAGTACTTC. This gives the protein CASNAGREETQYF.

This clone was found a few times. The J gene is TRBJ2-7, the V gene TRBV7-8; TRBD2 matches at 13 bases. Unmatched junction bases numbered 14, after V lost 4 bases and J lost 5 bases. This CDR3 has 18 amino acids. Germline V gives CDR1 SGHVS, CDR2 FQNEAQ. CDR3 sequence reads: CASSSHLLGLAGEDEQYF. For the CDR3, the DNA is TGTGCCAGCAGCTCTCACCTCTTAGGACTAGCGGGAGAGGACGAGCAGTACTTC.